This TCR beta chain was sequenced in a study of untreated major depressive disorder. Study results and limitations: Depressed patients' CD4+ T cells carried increased TRBV05-01 (Vbeta 5.1) usage versus control CD4+ T cells.

CDR1 is LGHNA and CDR2 is YSLEER in the germline V gene. The CDR3 runs 15 residues. The V gene end was trimmed by 4 bases and the J gene end by 1 base; junction bases not matched to a gene: 3. Concerning this clone itself: Its antigen is undetermined.

All participants were of European descent. Data came from immunoSEQ multiplex PCR; TCRdb stores just in-frame clones and leaves some out. The table includes 25,000 to 30,000 clones, over 80% detected once. V usage is TRBV4-3 and J usage is TRBJ2-2; TRBD1 matches at 7 bases. The clonotype comes from a woman in her twenties or thirties with major depressive disorder. Sequenced material: CD4+ T cells from PBMCs. This chain's CDR3 is CASSRGTVNTGELFF. The CDR3, as DNA: TGCGCCAGCAGCCGAGGGACAGTGAACACCGGGGAGCTGTTTTTT.